The clone carrying this T cell receptor (beta chain) was observed many times. Template-switch 5'RACE cDNA synthesis added a 10-nucleotide unique molecular identifier. Each CDR3 protein is one row after TCRdb ran MiXCR on the 5' RACE reads. In the table there are about 60,000 distinct CDR3 sequences, roughly 9.7% of which are singletons. The sample is drawn from a study of neurological immune-mediated disorders. Time point meaning: longitudinal time-point 2. Unsorted libraries were derived from 2 million PBMCs stored at -80 C. Sequencing used PBMCs. This clonotype was obtained from a man younger than 40 in good health.

The CDR3 sequence: CSATGTSRETQYF. The CDR3 region has the DNA TGCAGTGCTACCGGGACTAGCCGTGAGACCCAGTACTTC. The chain has TRBV20-1 and TRBJ2-5; 9 bases line up with TRBD2. The CDR3 runs to 13 residues. Unmatched junction bases numbered 5, after V lost 4 bases and J lost 5 bases. The germline V gene has CDR1 DFQATT and CDR2 SNEGSKA (reference sequence).